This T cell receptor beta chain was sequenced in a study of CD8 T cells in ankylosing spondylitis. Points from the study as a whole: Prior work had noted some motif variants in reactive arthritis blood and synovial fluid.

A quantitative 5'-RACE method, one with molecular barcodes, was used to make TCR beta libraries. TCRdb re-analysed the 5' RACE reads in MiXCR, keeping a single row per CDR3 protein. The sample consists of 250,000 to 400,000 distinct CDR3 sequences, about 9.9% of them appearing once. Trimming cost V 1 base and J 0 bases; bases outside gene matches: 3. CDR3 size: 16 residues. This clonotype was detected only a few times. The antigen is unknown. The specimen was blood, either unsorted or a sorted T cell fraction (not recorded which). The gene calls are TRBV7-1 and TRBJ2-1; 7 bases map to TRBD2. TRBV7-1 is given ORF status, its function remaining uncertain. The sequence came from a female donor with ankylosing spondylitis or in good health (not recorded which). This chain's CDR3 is CASSSEGGSSYNEQFF. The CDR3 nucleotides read TGTGCCAGCAGCTCAGAGGGCGGGAGCTCCTACAATGAGCAGTTCTTC.